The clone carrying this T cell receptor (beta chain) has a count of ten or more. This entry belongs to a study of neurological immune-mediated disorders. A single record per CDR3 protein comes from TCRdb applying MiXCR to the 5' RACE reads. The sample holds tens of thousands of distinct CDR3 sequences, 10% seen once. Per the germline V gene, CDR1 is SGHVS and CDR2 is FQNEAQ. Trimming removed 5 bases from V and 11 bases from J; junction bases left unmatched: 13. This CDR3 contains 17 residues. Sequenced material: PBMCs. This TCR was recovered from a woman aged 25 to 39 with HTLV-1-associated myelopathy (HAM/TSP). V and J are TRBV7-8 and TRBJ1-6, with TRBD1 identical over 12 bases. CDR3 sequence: CASSKVGTGGLTAPLHF. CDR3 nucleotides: TGTGCCAGCAGCAAGGTCGGGACAGGGGGCCTTACGGCACCCCTCCACTTT.